The entry that follows covers one T cell receptor beta chain sequence. Its specific antigen is unknown. Base-call qualities are not available, and no considerably larger clone is one nucleotide away. CDR1 and CDR2 were assigned from the germline V gene as SGHDN and FVKESK. The CDR3 runs 17 residues from the cysteine to the phenylalanine. Only the CDR3 region is kept as DNA, spanning 51 bases read in frame from base 1. Between the V and J ends, shortened by 0 bases and 5 bases respectively, the junction contains 19 bases. This record comes from a study of T cell repertoires in cytomegalovirus infection (dated by TCRdb to between 2017 and 2020). Some background on the complete study: The HLA type of each donor mattered for the analysis, because public TCR beta signatures pointed to carriage of CMV infection along with the matching HLA type.

Study-wide findings and limitations: The ex vivo response was dominated by HLA-C-restricted CMV-specific TCR beta clonotypes, which also provided the single most frequent clonotype in two of eight donors. Carriers of CMV infection plus the relevant HLA type were discriminated by the cumulative frequency of public TCR beta family members in the study cohort and in an independent roughly 400-donor cohort.

The run used an Illumina HiSeq 1500. TCRdb reworked the public reads: Q25 trimming with fastp, MiXCR clone assembly, productive beta chains retained. When rows share a CDR3 protein, they turn into one entry using the most common DNA and genes. The sample contains approximately 750,000 distinct CDR3 sequences, roughly a third of them found a single time. Roughly 2.8% of the sample comes from the top ten. The origin of this receptor is a human donor in good health (CMV status not recorded). Some clones in this sample may be carry-over from other donors' samples. The sample comprised PBMCs. This chain joins TRBV14 to TRBJ1-1; TRBD1 is a weak D gene call, 6 bases matching. In nucleotide form, the sequence is TGTGCCAGCAGCCAAGAGGCCCGGGGGGGGCGAGGGACTGAAGCTTTCTTT. Its amino acids are CASSQEARGGRGTEAFF.